The 22 T cell receptor beta chains below come from one sample, sequenced in a study of T cells in Graves' hyperthyroidism and ophthalmopathy. RNA transcripts gave rise to amplified TCR beta CDR3 regions. First-round RT-PCR with HTBI primers amplified the TCR CDR3 region. From the multiplex PCR reads, TCRdb called clonotypes with MiXCR, one entry per CDR3 protein. The table records hundreds of thousands of distinct CDR3 sequences, over 12% of them present only once. Specimen: blood. The receptors come from a young man with Graves' ophthalmopathy.

This clonotype was observed at least ten times. J is TRBJ1-4 and V is TRBV6-5, with 8 bases fitting TRBD1. The CDR3 is made up of 16 amino acids. Germline-derived CDR1 and CDR2 are MNHEY and SVGAGI. Trimming cost V 2 bases and J 5 bases; bases outside gene matches: 7. The CDR3: CASSYRGQVGNEKLFF. For the CDR3, the DNA is TGTGCCAGCAGTTACAGGGGACAGGTCGGGAATGAAAAACTGTTTTTT.

This clonotype appeared many times. This chain uses TRBV6-1 with TRBJ2-5; the match to TRBD1 covers 7 bases. V shed 6 bases, J shed 2 bases, and the junction held 15 bases outside the gene matches. The CDR3 is made up of 17 amino acids. From germline, CDR1 is MNHNS and CDR2 SASEGT. The CDR3 sequence: CASRPGQTWGGQETQYF. Here the CDR3 DNA reads TGTGCCAGCAGGCCGGGACAGACCTGGGGCGGGCAAGAGACCCAGTACTTC.

This clonotype was counted a single time. This may be a read error, as it is one base from a much larger clone. The J gene is TRBJ2-1, the V gene TRBV7-2; D gene ambiguous. The J call may be faulty, since TRBJ2-7 better matches the DNA end. The CDR3 sequence is 13 residues long. Looked up from germline, CDR1 is SGHTA and CDR2 is FQGNSA. The CDR3 is CASSYDFYNEQYF. The CDR3 bases are TGTGCCAGCAGCTACGACTTTTACAATGAGCAGTACTTC.

This clonotype was recorded many times. This CDR3 reads CATSDVWTGVTGELFF. As DNA, the CDR3 is TGTGCCACCAGTGATGTGTGGACAGGGGTCACCGGGGAGCTGTTTTTT. The V gene is TRBV24-1, the J gene TRBJ2-2, with 9 bases matching TRBD1. V was clipped by 3 bases and J by 4 bases; unmatched bases: 5. Per germline, CDR1 KGHDR and CDR2 SFDVKD. The CDR3 consists of 16 residues.

The chain uses TRBV5-1 and TRBJ2-1, with D tentatively TRBD2 (5 bases). Germline values: CDR1 SGHRS, CDR2 YFSETQ. V gave up 1 base and J gave up 6 bases, with 11 bases separating them. This CDR3 has 14 amino acids. CDR3: CASSLRGPSNEQFF. DNA of the CDR3: TGCGCCAGCAGCTTGAGAGGGCCGAGCAATGAGCAGTTCTTC.

Concerning this clonotype: A read error is possible here, since a much larger clone lies one base away. The chain has TRBV20-1 and TRBJ2-2; 8 positions match TRBD1. CDR1 DFQATT and CDR2 SNEGSKA come from the germline V gene (reference sequence). This CDR3 is 15 amino acids long. CDR3 in DNA: TGCAGTCCTAGAGGTGGGACAGGGAACACCGGGGAGCTGTTTTTT. The encoded protein is CSPRGGTGNTGELFF.

This clonotype has a handful of counts. The chain carries TRBV20-1 and TRBJ2-7; D is unclear. Trimming took off 6 bases at V and 0 bases at J, with 9 bases between the two ends. This CDR3 region has 12 residues. Germline CDR1 is DFQATT and CDR2 is SNEGSKA (reference sequence). CDR3 region: CSANKDSYEQYF. The CDR3 nucleotides are TGCAGTGCAAACAAGGACTCCTACGAGCAGTACTTC.

At least ten counts were recorded for this clonotype. The chain is built from TRBV2 and TRBJ2-3; no definite D call. CDR3 length: 15 amino acids. V lost 4 bases to trimming and J lost 0 bases, with 11 bases between them. Looked up from germline, CDR1 is SNHLY and CDR2 is FYNNEI. This chain's CDR3 is CASSVRATSTDTQYF. For the CDR3, the DNA is TGTGCCAGCAGTGTAAGGGCAACTAGCACAGATACGCAGTATTTT.

This clonotype was detected only a few times. The chain is built from TRBV20-1 and TRBJ1-5; D is undetermined. This CDR3 is built from 15 residues. Germline CDR1 reads DFQATT; CDR2 reads SNEGSKA (reference sequence). The ends were cut back, 3 bases at V and 1 base at J, with 13 bases in the middle. CDR3 nucleotides: TGCAGTGCTAGGGACCCGGGCCAGAGCAATCAGCCCCAGCATTTT. Its protein product is CSARDPGQSNQPQHF.

The gene calls are TRBV19 and TRBJ2-2; 12 bases match TRBD2. This CDR3 is 17 amino acids long. Losses at the gene ends were 7 bases for V and 4 bases for J; bases not matched to a gene: 10. Germline V gene sequence: CDR1 LNHDA, CDR2 SQIVND (reference sequence). CDR3 amino acids: CASKASGGAIGTGELFF. The CDR3 bases are TGTGCCAGTAAGGCTAGCGGGGGGGCTATCGGCACCGGGGAGCTGTTTTTT. The full variable domain, in which reference TRBV19 and TRBJ2-2 provide the parts outside the CDR3, is DGGITQSPKYLFRKEGQNVTLSCEQNLNHDAMYWYRQDPGQGLRLIYYSQIVNDFQKGDIAEGYSVSREKKESFPLTVTSAQKNPTAFYLCASKASGGAIGTGELFFGEGSRLTVL.

This clonotype was found a few times. The gene calls are TRBV4-2 and TRBJ1-4; possible D gene TRBD1, 6 bases. Germline V CDR1 and CDR2: LGHNA, YNFKEQ. V was pared by 4 bases and J by 8 bases, with 17 bases between. The CDR3 has 15 amino acids. CDR3 in DNA: TGTGCCAGCAGCCCCTCCCGCGGGGGGCAAGAAAAACTGTTTTTT. Encoded protein: CASSPSRGGQEKLFF.

This clonotype turned up a few times. CDR3 region: CASSVGGRINEKLFF. In nucleotides, the CDR3 is TGTGCCAGCAGCGTCGGGGGACGGATTAATGAAAAACTGTTTTTT. The chain recombines TRBV9 with TRBJ1-4, with a weak D call TRBD1 (5 bases). The germline V and J ends were trimmed by 2 bases and 4 bases, with 12 bases remaining between them. The CDR3 has 15 residues. Germline assignment: CDR1 SGDLS and CDR2 YYNGEE.

With regard to this clonotype: This clone may be a read error of a much larger clone one base away. The chain carries TRBV2 and TRBJ2-3, with D unresolved. CDR3 size: 15 residues. Looked up from germline, CDR1 is SNHLY and CDR2 is FYNNEI. Deletions cut 2 bases from V and 0 bases from J, with 9 bases between. The CDR3 bases are TGTGCCAGCAGTGAATCCCATACTAGCACAGATACGCAGTATTTT. Translating it yields CASSESHTSTDTQYF.

This rearrangement joins TRBV7-9 to TRBJ2-2; 9 bases are a match to TRBD1. CDR3 length equals 16 residues. V was clipped by 5 bases and J by 6 bases; unmatched bases: 10. The germline V gene encodes CDR1 SEHNR and CDR2 FQNEAQ (reference sequence). Here the CDR3 reads CASSPGQGIMAGELFF. The DNA for the CDR3 is TGTGCCAGCAGCCCGGGACAGGGAATTATGGCCGGGGAGCTGTTTTTT.

The chain recombines TRBV10-3 with TRBJ1-5, with 10 bases aligning to TRBD1. J lost 5 bases, V lost 2 bases, and 0 bases had no gene match. In germline, CDR1 is ENHRY, CDR2 SYGVKD. This CDR3 region has 14 residues. The CDR3 is CAISEGQGDQPQHF. In nucleotides, the CDR3 is TGTGCCATCAGTGAGGGACAGGGGGATCAGCCCCAGCATTTT.

The CDR3 protein is CASRRDQGYSGNTIYF. For the CDR3, the DNA is TGTGCCAGCAGGAGGGACCAGGGTTACTCTGGAAACACCATATATTTT. The V and J genes are TRBV6-2 or TRBV6-3 and TRBJ1-3, with D perhaps matching TRBD1 (5 bases). The CDR3 spans 16 residues. Germline CDR1 reads MNHEY; CDR2 reads SVGEGT. V shed 6 bases and J shed 0 bases, with 15 bases lying between them.

The table lists this clonotype with many counts. This rearrangement joins TRBV20-1 to TRBJ2-4, with 9 positions matching TRBD2. Germline V lookup: CDR1 DFQATT, CDR2 SNEGSKA (reference sequence). The CDR3 has 16 amino acids. V shed 0 bases and J 5 bases; nucleotides not matched to a gene: 8. The CDR3 region is CSARDPAGGRENIQYF. The CDR3 region has the DNA TGCAGTGCTAGAGATCCTGCGGGGGGGCGGGAAAACATTCAGTACTTC.

In this sample, this clonotype turned up many times. The chain couples TRBV13 to TRBJ2-3; D possibly corresponds to TRBD2 (7 bases). This CDR3 is built from 16 residues. Trimming shortened V by 10 bases and J by 0 bases, and 20 bases separated the two germline ends. CDR1 PRHDT and CDR2 FYEKMQ come from the germline V gene (reference sequence). This chain's CDR3 is CATGAGDLPSTDTQYF. The CDR3 nucleotides read TGTGCCACGGGGGCGGGGGACCTACCTAGCACAGATACGCAGTATTTT.

This clonotype has a count of ten or more. The chain couples TRBV7-2 to TRBJ2-3, with a possible D match to TRBD2 (6 bases). V shed 1 base and J shed 2 bases, with 13 bases lying between them. The CDR3 totals 16 residues. Germline CDR1 reads SGHTA; CDR2 reads FQGNSA. This chain's CDR3 is CASSLGNSGLTDTQYF. CDR3 in DNA: TGTGCCAGCAGCTTAGGAAATAGCGGACTCACAGATACGCAGTATTTT.

This clonotype was observed at least ten times. The chain couples TRBV5-1 to TRBJ2-3, with D possibly TRBD2 on 5 matching bases. From germline, CDR1 is SGHRS and CDR2 YFSETQ. The CDR3 covers 14 residues. V was pared by 5 bases and J by 0 bases, with 10 bases between. CDR3 sequence (DNA): TGCGCCAGCAGGCTAGCAGCTAGCACAGATACGCAGTATTTT. Translated, it gives CASRLAASTDTQYF.

This clonotype has a count of ten or more. The V gene is TRBV5-5, the J gene TRBJ2-7; D may be TRBD2 (5 bases). The ends were cut back, 8 bases at V and 2 bases at J, with 23 bases in the middle. CDR1 is SGHKS and CDR2 is YYEKEE in the germline V gene (reference sequence). CDR3 length: 16 amino acids. DNA of the CDR3: TGTGCCAGGGGAGACACCCATCCCTTAAGGGCCTACGAGCAGTACTTC. Translated, it gives CARGDTHPLRAYEQYF.

This clonotype was seen ten or more times. The chain links TRBV18 to TRBJ1-2, with 12 bases lining up with TRBD1. The V gene end was trimmed by 4 bases and the J gene end by 8 bases; junction bases not matched to a gene: 11. Germline CDR1 and CDR2: KGHSH and LQKENI. The CDR3 has 16 residues. The CDR3 DNA reads as TGTGCCAGCTCACAGGGACAGGGGGCGAGATTCGGCGGCTACACCTTC. This translates into CASSQGQGARFGGYTF.